The present T cell receptor beta chain was sequenced within a study of T cell responses to AZD1222 COVID-19 vaccine. The CDR3 is made up of 14 amino acids. Germline assignment: CDR1 MNHEY and CDR2 SVGAGI. V was shortened by 2 bases and J by 2 bases, with 10 bases between the two germline ends. General study findings and limits: Sampled repertoires all dated from after the peak T cell response. Clonal diversity was possibly underestimated, and the donors were mostly white British, with more females. Seropositivity was recorded at baseline in only six AZD1222 recipients. Compared with day 0, the breadth and depth of the Spike-specific TCR repertoire rose significantly after two doses of AZD1222.

Only in-frame clones appear in the TCRdb table, and some are missing; sequencing was by immunoSEQ multiplex PCR. The sample includes 80,000 to 90,000 clones, around nine tenths of them seen just once. About this clone itself: No antigen is known for it.

Sequencing was performed on peripheral blood, taken 28 days after the second AZD1222 dose. This rearrangement joins TRBV6-5 to TRBJ2-7, with unresolved D. The TCR was taken from an adult who received the AZD1222 COVID-19 vaccine. CDR3 DNA sequence: TGTGCCAGCAGTTACGGCAGCCCCACCTACGAGCAGTACTTC. This codes for CASSYGSPTYEQYF.